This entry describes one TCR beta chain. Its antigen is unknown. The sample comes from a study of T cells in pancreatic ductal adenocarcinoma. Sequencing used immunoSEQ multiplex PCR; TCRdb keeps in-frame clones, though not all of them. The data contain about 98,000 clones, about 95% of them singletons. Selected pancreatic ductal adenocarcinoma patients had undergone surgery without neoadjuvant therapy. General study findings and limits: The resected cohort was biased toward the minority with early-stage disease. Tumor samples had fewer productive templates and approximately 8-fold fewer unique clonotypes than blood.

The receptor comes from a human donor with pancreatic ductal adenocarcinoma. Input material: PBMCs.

CDR3 amino acids: CAADTLGNQPQHF. The DNA for the CDR3 is TGTGCCGCAGACACCCTTGGCAATCAGCCCCAGCATTTT. The chain is built from TRBV19 and TRBJ1-5, with D unclear. Trimming took 11 bases from V and 2 from J, leaving 13 bases between them. The CDR3 consists of 13 residues. The germline CDR1 and CDR2 sequences are LNHDA and SQIVND (reference sequence).